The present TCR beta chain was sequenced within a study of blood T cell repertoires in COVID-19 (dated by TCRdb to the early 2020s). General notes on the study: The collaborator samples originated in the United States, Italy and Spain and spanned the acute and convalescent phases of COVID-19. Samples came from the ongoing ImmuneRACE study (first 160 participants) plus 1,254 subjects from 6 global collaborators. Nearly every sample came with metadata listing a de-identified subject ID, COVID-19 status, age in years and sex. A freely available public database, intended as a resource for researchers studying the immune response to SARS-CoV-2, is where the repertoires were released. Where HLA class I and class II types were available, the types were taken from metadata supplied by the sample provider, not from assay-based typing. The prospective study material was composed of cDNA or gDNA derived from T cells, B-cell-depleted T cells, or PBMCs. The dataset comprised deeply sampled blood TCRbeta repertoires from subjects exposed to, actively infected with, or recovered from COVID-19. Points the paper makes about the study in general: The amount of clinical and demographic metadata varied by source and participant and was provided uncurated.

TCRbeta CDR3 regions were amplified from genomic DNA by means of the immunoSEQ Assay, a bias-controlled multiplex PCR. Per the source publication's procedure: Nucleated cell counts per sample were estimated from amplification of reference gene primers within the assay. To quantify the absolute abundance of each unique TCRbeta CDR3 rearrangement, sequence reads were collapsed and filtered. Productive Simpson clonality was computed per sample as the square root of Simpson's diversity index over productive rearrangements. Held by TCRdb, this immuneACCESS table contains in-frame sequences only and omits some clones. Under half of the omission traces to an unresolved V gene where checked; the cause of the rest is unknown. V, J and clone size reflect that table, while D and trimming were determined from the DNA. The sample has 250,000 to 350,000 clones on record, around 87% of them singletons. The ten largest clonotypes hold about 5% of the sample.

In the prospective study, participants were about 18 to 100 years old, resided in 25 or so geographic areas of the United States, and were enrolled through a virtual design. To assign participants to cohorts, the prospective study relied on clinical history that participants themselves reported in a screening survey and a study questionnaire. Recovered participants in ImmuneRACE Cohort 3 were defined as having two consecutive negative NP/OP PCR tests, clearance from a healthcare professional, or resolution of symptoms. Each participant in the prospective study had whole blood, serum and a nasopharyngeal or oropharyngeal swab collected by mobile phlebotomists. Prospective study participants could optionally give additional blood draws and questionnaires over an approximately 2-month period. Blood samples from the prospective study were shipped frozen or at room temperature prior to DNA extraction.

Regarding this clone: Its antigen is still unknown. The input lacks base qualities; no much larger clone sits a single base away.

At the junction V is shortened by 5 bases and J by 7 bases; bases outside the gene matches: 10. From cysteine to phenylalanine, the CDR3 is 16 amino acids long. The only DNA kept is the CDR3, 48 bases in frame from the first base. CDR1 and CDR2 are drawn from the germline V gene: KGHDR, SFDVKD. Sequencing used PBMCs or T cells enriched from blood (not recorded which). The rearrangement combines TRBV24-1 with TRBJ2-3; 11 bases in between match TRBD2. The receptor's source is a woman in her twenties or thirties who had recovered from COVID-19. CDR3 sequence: CATSGLTSGVGYTQYF. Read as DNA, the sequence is TGTGCCACCAGTGGCCTGACTAGCGGGGTGGGTTATACGCAGTATTTT.